This T cell receptor beta chain was sequenced during a study of blood T cell repertoires in COVID-19. Background on the study: PBMCs, B-cell-depleted T cells, or T cells provided the cDNA or gDNA that made up the material.

How the authors handled the data: The authors estimated nucleated cell counts from reference gene primer amplification. TCRdb's copy holds only in-frame clones and misses some; the assay was immunoSEQ multiplex PCR. D and trimming were read from the DNA, whereas the V and J calls and clone size are those reported in that table. In the table there are a few hundred thousand clones, under 90% of which are singletons. The specimen sequenced was peripheral blood. This clonotype originated in a man in his fifties with acute or convalescent COVID-19.

The CDR3 loop reads CASSHGYSGGGTDTQYF. The CDR3 DNA follows: TGCGCCAGCAGCCACGGATATAGCGGGGGAGGGACAGATACGCAGTATTTT. The gene calls are TRBV4-1 and TRBJ2-3; TRBD2 agrees at 9 bases. Germline trimming cut 3 bases from V and 3 bases from J; bases unmatched to any gene: 10. This CDR3 is built from 17 residues. Germline V gene lookup returns CDR1 MGHRA and CDR2 YSYEKL.